Listed here are 15 T cell receptor beta chains from one sample, sequenced in a study of blood T cell repertoires in COVID-19 (dated by TCRdb to the early 2020s). The library was produced with the immunoSEQ multiplex PCR assay. TCRdb limited this immuneACCESS table to in-frame rearrangements with V and J called. A share of clones is missing; checked studies link under half to unresolved V genes, and the rest is unexplained. This sample is represented by about 150,000 clones; 65% to 90% of them were singletons. The ten largest clones represent 9.5% to 13% of the sample. Sequencing used peripheral blood. The receptors were gathered from a woman aged 55-69 years with COVID-19, enrolled during active disease.

V is TRBV9 and J is TRBJ1-2; 7 nucleotides line up with TRBD1. CDR1 SGDLS and CDR2 YYNGEE come from the germline V gene. V lost 0 bases, J lost 6 bases, and 5 bases stayed unmatched. The CDR3 totals 14 residues. CDR3 in amino acids: CASSVVGTADGYTF. The DNA for the CDR3 is TGTGCCAGCAGCGTAGTCGGGACAGCCGATGGCTACACCTTC.

This chain connects TRBV5-5 to TRBJ2-3; the D gene is possibly TRBD2 (6 bases). Germline V gene data show CDR1 as SGHKS and CDR2 as YYEKEE (reference sequence). V lost 2 bases and J lost 4, with 14 bases in between. CDR3 size: 15 residues. The chain's CDR3 is CASSLIGSMPDTQYF. CDR3 sequence (DNA): TGTGCCAGCAGCTTAATCGGGAGTATGCCAGATACGCAGTATTTT.

The V gene is TRBV11-2, the J gene TRBJ1-1; D gene uncertain. Trimming left V 0 bases short and J 0 bases short, with 8 bases between. Germline V gives CDR1 SGHAT, CDR2 FQNNGV. This CDR3 has 15 residues. CDR3 sequence (DNA): TGTGCCAGCAGCTTAGAGCATAGAATGAACACTGAAGCTTTCTTT. Translated: CASSLEHRMNTEAFF.

The chain has TRBV7-2 and TRBJ2-1; D may be TRBD2 (5 bases). The V gene lost 2 bases and the J gene lost 4 bases, with 12 bases spanning the gap. CDR1 is SGHTA and CDR2 is FQGNSA in the germline V gene. The CDR3 is 15 residues long. CDR3 sequence reads: CASSLQRVKYNEQFF. CDR3 coding DNA: TGTGCCAGCAGCTTACAGAGGGTCAAGTACAATGAGCAGTTCTTC.

The chain carries TRBV19 and TRBJ2-7; TRBD1 is a possible D gene (5 bases). This CDR3 contains 13 residues. Per germline, CDR1 LNHDA and CDR2 SQIVND (reference sequence). V dropped 3 bases and J dropped 2 bases, with 8 bases sitting between them. CDR3 protein: CASSIGRAYEQYF. Here the CDR3 DNA reads TGTGCCAGTAGTATTGGCAGGGCCTACGAGCAGTACTTC.

This sequence joins TRBV9 and TRBJ2-2; TRBD2 matches 7 bases. The germline V gene has CDR1 SGDLS and CDR2 YYNGEE. The CDR3 has 17 residues. The junction had 7 bases not matched to a gene; V was cut back by 0 bases and J by 2 bases. CDR3 loop: CASSVDVASGNTGELFF. CDR3 DNA: TGTGCCAGCAGCGTAGATGTGGCTAGCGGCAACACCGGGGAGCTGTTTTTT.

The V and J genes are TRBV6-5 and TRBJ2-1, with D possibly being TRBD2 (7 bases). The CDR3 has 15 residues. Germline CDR1 and CDR2: MNHEY and SVGAGI. With 6 bases removed from V and 2 bases from J, the gap between germline ends came to 14 bases. Here the CDR3 DNA reads TGTGCCAGCAGCACAGGGAGGGTCGCCTACAATGAGCAGTTCTTC. Its protein is CASSTGRVAYNEQFF.

For this clone: This sample also contains other DNA sequences that code for the same CDR3. The V call is TRBV5-1, the J call TRBJ1-1, with TRBD1 matching over 7 bases. The V and J ends lost 4 bases and 0 bases, in that order; junction bases with no gene match: 3. The CDR3 extends over 14 amino acids. Germline assignment: CDR1 SGHRS and CDR2 YFSETQ. CDR3 coding DNA: TGCGCCAGCAGCCGGGACAGTATGAACACTGAAGCTTTCTTT. Translating gives CASSRDSMNTEAFF.

Comments on this clone: The sample has other DNA sequences that encode this CDR3 too. The chain's CDR3 is CASSPGTSGRLGETQYF. The CDR3 DNA reads TGTGCCAGCAGCCCAGGGACTAGCGGGAGGTTGGGAGAGACCCAGTACTTC. The chain carries TRBV7-8 and TRBJ2-5; 15 bases line up with TRBD2. Per germline, CDR1 SGHVS and CDR2 FQNEAQ. This CDR3 contains 17 residues. The ends lost 5 bases at V and 4 bases at J; junction bases unmatched: 8.

The chain uses TRBV11-1 and TRBJ2-3, with D maybe TRBD2 (5 bases). V gave up 5 bases and J gave up 5 bases, with 20 bases separating them. CDR3 size: 16 residues. In germline, CDR1 is SGHAT, CDR2 FQDESV (reference sequence). The CDR3 DNA sequence: TGTGCCAGCAGCCCAAGGAGCTCTAGCCTTGGAGATACGCAGTATTTT. Its translation is CASSPRSSSLGDTQYF.

The chain links TRBV4-1 to TRBJ2-6, with D hard to call. Germline CDR1 and CDR2: MGHRA and YSYEKL. The CDR3 extends over 15 amino acids. V lost 0 bases to trimming and J lost 3 bases, with 6 bases between them. CDR3 protein: CASSQDTGGANVLTF. The CDR3 region has the DNA TGCGCCAGCAGCCAAGATACGGGTGGGGCCAACGTCCTGACTTTC.

This chain links TRBV7-9 with TRBJ2-6; TRBD2 might be the D (5 bases). In germline, CDR1 is SEHNR, CDR2 FQNEAQ (reference sequence). The CDR3 length is 15 residues. Trimming shortened V by 3 bases and J by 3 bases, and 9 bases separated the two germline ends. CDR3 in amino acids: CASSFSGSGANVLTF. In nucleotides, the CDR3 is TGTGCCAGCAGCTTCTCGGGGAGTGGGGCCAACGTCCTGACTTTC.

The chain recombines TRBV29-1 with TRBJ1-2; no clear D. In germline, CDR1 is SQVTM, CDR2 ANQGSEA. Deletions cut 6 bases from V and 3 bases from J, with 8 bases between. The CDR3 covers 11 residues. The CDR3 coding sequence is TGCAGCGTCGAGCAGGACTATGGCTACACCTTC. This translates into CSVEQDYGYTF.

The chain links TRBV24-1 to TRBJ2-5; 7 nucleotides align to TRBD1. This CDR3 spans 17 amino acids. CDR1 and CDR2 from the germline V gene are KGHDR and SFDVKD. V lost 4 bases to trimming and J lost 5 bases; unmatched junction nucleotides: 15. In nucleotides, the CDR3 is TGTGCCACCAGTGACCCCCGGGACAGCCCATCGGGGGAGACCCAGTACTTC. This encodes CATSDPRDSPSGETQYF.

V is TRBV4-1 and J is TRBJ2-5; no clear D. The V end was cut by 0 bases, the J end by 3 bases, with 14 bases between. CDR3 size: 16 residues. Germline CDR1 is MGHRA and CDR2 is YSYEKL. The chain's CDR3 is CASSQDQWREKETQYF. The CDR3 DNA sequence: TGCGCCAGCAGCCAAGATCAGTGGAGAGAGAAAGAGACCCAGTACTTC.